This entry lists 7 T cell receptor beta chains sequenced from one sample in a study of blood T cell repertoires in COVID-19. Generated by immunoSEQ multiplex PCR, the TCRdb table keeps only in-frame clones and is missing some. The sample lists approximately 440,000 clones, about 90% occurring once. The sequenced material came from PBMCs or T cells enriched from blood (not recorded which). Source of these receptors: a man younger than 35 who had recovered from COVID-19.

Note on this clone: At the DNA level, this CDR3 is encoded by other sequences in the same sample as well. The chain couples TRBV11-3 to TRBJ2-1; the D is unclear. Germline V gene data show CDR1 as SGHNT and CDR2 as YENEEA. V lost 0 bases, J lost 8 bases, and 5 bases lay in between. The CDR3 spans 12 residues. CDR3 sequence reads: CASSLDGHEQFF. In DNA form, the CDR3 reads TGTGCCAGCAGCTTAGACGGTCATGAGCAGTTCTTC. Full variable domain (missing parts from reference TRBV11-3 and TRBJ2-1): EAGVVQSPRYKIIEKKQPVAFWCNPISGHNTLYWYLQNLGQGPELLIRYENEEAVDDSQLPKDRFSAERLKGVDSTLKIQPAELGDSAVYLCASSLDGHEQFFGPGTRLTVL.

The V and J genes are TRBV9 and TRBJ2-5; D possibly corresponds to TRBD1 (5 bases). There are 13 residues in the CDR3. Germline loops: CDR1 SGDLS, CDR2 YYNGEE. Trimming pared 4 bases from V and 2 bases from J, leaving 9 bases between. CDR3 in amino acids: CASSRRGQETQYF. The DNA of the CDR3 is TGTGCCAGCAGCCGTAGGGGACAAGAGACCCAGTACTTC.

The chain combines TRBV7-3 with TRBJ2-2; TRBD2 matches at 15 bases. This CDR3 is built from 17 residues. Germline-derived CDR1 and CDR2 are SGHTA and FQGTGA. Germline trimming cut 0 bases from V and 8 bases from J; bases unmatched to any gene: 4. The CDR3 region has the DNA TGTGCCAGCAGCTTAACCGGGGGACTAGCGGGAGGAGGGGAGCTGTTTTTT. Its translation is CASSLTGGLAGGGELFF.

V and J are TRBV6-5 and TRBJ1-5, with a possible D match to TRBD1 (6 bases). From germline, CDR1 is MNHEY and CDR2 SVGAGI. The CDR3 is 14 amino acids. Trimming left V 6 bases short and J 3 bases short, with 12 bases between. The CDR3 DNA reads TGTGCCAGCAGAGTTACAGGGTCCAATCAGCCCCAGCATTTT. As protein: CASRVTGSNQPQHF.

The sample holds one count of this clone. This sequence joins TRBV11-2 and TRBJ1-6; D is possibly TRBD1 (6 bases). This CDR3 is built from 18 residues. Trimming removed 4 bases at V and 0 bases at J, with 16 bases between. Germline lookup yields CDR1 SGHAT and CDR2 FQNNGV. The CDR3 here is CASSSHRQASSYNSPLHF. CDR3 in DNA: TGTGCCAGCAGCTCCCACAGACAGGCGAGCTCCTATAATTCACCCCTCCACTTT.

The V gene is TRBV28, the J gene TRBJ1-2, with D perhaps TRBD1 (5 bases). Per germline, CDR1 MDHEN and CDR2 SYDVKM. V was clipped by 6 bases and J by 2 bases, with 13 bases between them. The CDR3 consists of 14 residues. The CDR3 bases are TGTGCCAGCAGACCTCCGGACACAAACTATGGCTACACCTTC. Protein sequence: CASRPPDTNYGYTF.

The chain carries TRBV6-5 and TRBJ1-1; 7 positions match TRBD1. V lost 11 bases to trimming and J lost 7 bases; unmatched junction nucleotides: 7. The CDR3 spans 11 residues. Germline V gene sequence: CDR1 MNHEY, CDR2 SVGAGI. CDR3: CACTRGNEAFF. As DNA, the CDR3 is TGTGCCTGCACCAGGGGGAATGAAGCTTTCTTT.